This T cell receptor beta chain is from a study of shared clonotypes between healthy human individuals. As concerns this clone: Its specificity is not known.

V lost 4 bases and J lost 4; bases outside the gene matches: 3. The CDR3 totals 14 residues. The germline V gene has CDR1 SGHAT and CDR2 FQNNGV. Sequenced by immunoSEQ multiplex PCR; TCRdb stores in-frame clones only, minus some. The repertoire has approximately 1.5 million clones, 98% of them found once; the top ten carry 0.4% to 0.45%. Study-wide results and caveats: Non-shared clonotypes showed lower generation probabilities than clonotypes common to all four donors.

The rearrangement links TRBV11-2 to TRBJ2-2, with 7 nucleotides matching TRBD1. The sample taken for sequencing was naive CD4+ T cells sorted from blood. Subset in this sample: CD45RA+ positively selected. This TCR derives from a man between 25 and 39 years old in good health. Here the CDR3 DNA reads TGTGCCAGCAGCTGGGACAGCGTCACCGGGGAGCTGTTTTTT. It encodes CASSWDSVTGELFF.